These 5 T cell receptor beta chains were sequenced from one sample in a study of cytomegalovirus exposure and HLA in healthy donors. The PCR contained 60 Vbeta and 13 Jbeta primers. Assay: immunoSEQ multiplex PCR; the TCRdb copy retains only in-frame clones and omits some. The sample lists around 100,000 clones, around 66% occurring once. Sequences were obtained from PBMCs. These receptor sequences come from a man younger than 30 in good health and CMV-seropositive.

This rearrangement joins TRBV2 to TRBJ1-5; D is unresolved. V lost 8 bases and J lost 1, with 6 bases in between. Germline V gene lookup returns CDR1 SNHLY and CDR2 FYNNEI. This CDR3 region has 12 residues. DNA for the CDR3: TGTGCCAGCGGGCTAAGCAATCAGCCCCAGCATTTT. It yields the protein CASGLSNQPQHF.

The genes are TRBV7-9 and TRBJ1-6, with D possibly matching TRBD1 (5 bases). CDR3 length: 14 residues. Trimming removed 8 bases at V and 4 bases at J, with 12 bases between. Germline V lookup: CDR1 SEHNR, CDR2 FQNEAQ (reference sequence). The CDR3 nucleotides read TGTGCCAGCGCGCGCAGGGATTATAATTCACCCCTCCACTTT. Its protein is CASARRDYNSPLHF.

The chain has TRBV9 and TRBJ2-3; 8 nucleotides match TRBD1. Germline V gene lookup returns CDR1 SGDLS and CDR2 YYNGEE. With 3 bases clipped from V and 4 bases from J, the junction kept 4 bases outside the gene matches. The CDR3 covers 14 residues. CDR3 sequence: CASSARQGPDTQYF. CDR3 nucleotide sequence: TGTGCCAGCAGCGCCCGACAGGGGCCAGATACGCAGTATTTT.

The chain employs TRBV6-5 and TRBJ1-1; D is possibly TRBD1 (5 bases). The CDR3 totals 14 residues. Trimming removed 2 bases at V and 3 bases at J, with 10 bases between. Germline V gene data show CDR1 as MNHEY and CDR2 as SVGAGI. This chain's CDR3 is CASSYGGLDTEAFF. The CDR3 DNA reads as TGTGCCAGCAGTTACGGGGGGTTAGACACTGAAGCTTTCTTT.

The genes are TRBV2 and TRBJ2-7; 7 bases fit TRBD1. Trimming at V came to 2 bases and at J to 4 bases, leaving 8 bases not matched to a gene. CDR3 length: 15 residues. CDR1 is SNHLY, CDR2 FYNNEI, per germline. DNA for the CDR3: TGTGCCAGCAGTGAAAGATCGACAGGGACGTACGAGCAGTACGTC. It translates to CASSERSTGTYEQYV.